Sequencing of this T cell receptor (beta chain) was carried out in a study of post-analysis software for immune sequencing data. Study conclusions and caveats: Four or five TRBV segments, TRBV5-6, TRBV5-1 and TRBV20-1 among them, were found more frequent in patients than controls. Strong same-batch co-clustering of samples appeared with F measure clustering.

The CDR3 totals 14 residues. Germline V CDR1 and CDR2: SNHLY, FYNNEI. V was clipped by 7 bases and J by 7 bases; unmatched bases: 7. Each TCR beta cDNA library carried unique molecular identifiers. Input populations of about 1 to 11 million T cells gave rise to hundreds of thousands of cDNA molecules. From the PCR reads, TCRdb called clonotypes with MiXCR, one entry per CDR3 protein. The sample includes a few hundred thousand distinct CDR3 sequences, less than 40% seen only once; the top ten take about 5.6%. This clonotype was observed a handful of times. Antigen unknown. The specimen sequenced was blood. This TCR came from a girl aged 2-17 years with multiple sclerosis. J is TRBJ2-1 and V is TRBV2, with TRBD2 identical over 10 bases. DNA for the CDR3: TGTGCCAGCACGGGCCTAGCGGGGGTGAATGAGCAGTTCTTC. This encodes CASTGLAGVNEQFF.